This TCR beta chain appears in the sequencing data of a study of identical twins. TCRdb re-called the 5' RACE reads through MiXCR, storing one row per CDR3 protein. The repertoire includes approximately 690,000 distinct CDR3 sequences, approximately 6% of them detected once, and roughly 2% sits in the top ten. The V end was cut by 0 bases, the J end by 0 bases, with 7 bases between. The germline gives CDR1 SGHKS, CDR2 YYEKEE (reference sequence). The CDR3 spans 15 residues. This clonotype has only a few counts. What it recognizes is unknown. Whole-study results and caveats: Conclusions rested on cross-sectional statistics rather than following the same donors. Where beta out-of-frame sequences were concerned, excess twin sharing was weaker. A lower insertion count was a feature of abundant cord blood beta clonotypes, with no such feature in memory repertoires.

The genes are TRBV5-5 and TRBJ1-5; D gene unclear. This receptor was taken from a man aged 18-30 years in good health. The sequenced sample was naive T cells sorted from blood. CDR3 DNA: TGTGCCAGCAGCTTGGAGGATTTTAGCAATCAGCCCCAGCATTTT. Translated: CASSLEDFSNQPQHF.